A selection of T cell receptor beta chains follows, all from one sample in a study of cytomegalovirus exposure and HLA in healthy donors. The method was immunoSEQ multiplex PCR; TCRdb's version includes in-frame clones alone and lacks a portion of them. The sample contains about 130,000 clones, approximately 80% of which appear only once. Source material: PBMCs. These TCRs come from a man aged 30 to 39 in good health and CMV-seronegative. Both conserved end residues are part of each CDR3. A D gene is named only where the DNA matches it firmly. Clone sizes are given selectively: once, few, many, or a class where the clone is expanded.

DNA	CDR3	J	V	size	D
TGTGCCTGGGGCAGGGGGCCCGGGGAGCTGTTTTTT	CAWGRGPGELFF	TRBJ2-2	TRBV30	.	TRBD1
TGCGCCAGCAGCTTTGAACGGCAGGGTCTGGACGAGCAGTACTTC	CASSFERQGLDEQYF	TRBJ2-7	TRBV5-1	.	.
TGTGCCAGCAGTTCTCTAGGAGGGGACAGGCCGTCTTGGGGCTATGGCTACACCTTC	CASSSLGGDRPSWGYGYTF	TRBJ1-2	TRBV28	.	TRBD1
TGTGCCAGCAGCGTGGACGGGAATAGCAATCAGCCCCAGCATTTT	CASSVDGNSNQPQHF	TRBJ1-5	TRBV9	.	.
TGTGCCACCAGCAAGCAGGGGGGCGACACTGAAGCTTTCTTT	CATSKQGGDTEAFF	TRBJ1-1	TRBV15	.	TRBD1
TGTGCCAGCAGCTTGGGGGGCTCGGCGTCCCTCGCTTTCTTT	CASSLGGSASLAFF	TRBJ1-1	TRBV5-4	.	.
TGTGCCAGCAGTTTGGATAACAGGGGTGGCTACACCTTC	CASSLDNRGGYTF	TRBJ1-2	TRBV27	.	TRBD1
TGCGCCAGCAGCTTGGGGGCAGGGCGGCAGCCCCAGCATTTT	CASSLGAGRQPQHF	TRBJ1-5	TRBV5-1	few	.
TGCGCCAGCAGCGCCGGACTAGCGGGAGGGCCGCCCGGGGAGCTGTTTTTT	CASSAGLAGGPPGELFF	TRBJ2-2	TRBV5-1	.	TRBD2
TGTGCCAGCAGGGAGATGAACACTGAAGCTTTCTTT	CASREMNTEAFF	TRBJ1-1	TRBV6-6	.	.
TGTGCCAGCAGTTACGGACAGGGTAGGGGGGCGAGGGAAGCTTTCTTT	CASSYGQGRGAREAFF	TRBJ1-1	TRBV5-5	once	TRBD1
TGTGCCAGCAGTGAAGCTGGGACAGGGAAAGAGACCCAGTACTTC	CASSEAGTGKETQYF	TRBJ2-5	TRBV6-1	.	TRBD1
TGTGCCAGCAGTCAAAGGGGACTTTTCACAGATACGCAGTATTTT	CASSQRGLFTDTQYF	TRBJ2-3	TRBV6-4	.	.
TGTGCCAGTAGTCCACACTCGACTAGCGGCTCCTACGAGCAGTACTTC	CASSPHSTSGSYEQYF	TRBJ2-7	TRBV19	once	TRBD2
TGTGCCAGCAGCCAGACAGGGTTCTCTGGGGCCAACGTCCTGACTTTC	CASSQTGFSGANVLTF	TRBJ2-6	TRBV27	.	TRBD1
TGTGCCAGCAGACGGGACAGGGTTTTCGACAATGAGCAGTTCTTC	CASRRDRVFDNEQFF	TRBJ2-1	TRBV5-6	.	TRBD1
TGTGCCAGCACCACACCCGGAGGCACAGATACGCAGTATTTT	CASTTPGGTDTQYF	TRBJ2-3	TRBV28	once	.
TGTGCCAGCAGTTATTTTAGCAGTTACGAGCAGTACTTC	CASSYFSSYEQYF	TRBJ2-7	TRBV6-5	.	.
TGTGCCAGCAGCCAGGGACTAGCGTCCTACAATGAGCAGTTCTTC	CASSQGLASYNEQFF	TRBJ2-1	TRBV13	.	TRBD2
TGTGCCAGCTCCGGGGGAATTGAAAACGAGCAGTACTTC	CASSGGIENEQYF	TRBJ2-7	TRBV18	.	.
TGCAGCGTTGAAACTTGGGCAGGGATGGCTGAAGCTTTCTTT	CSVETWAGMAEAFF	TRBJ1-1	TRBV29-1	.	.
TGTGCCAGCAGACCTCAAGGGGAAGGGCCCCAGCATTTT	CASRPQGEGPQHF	TRBJ1-5	TRBV28	.	.
TGTGCCAGCAGCTTAGATCCGTGGGCTCTCACAGATACGCAGTATTTT	CASSLDPWALTDTQYF	TRBJ2-3	TRBV11-2	.	.
TGTGCCAGTCGGGAAAGCTCCTACAATGAGCAGTTCTTC	CASRESSYNEQFF	TRBJ2-1	TRBV6-1	.	.
TGTGCCAGTAGTCCGGACAGGGTTACTGGAAACACCATATATTTT	CASSPDRVTGNTIYF	TRBJ1-3	TRBV19	once	TRBD1
TGTGCCAGCAGTTCCACAGGGCCCAGAGTCACAGATACGCAGTATTTT	CASSSTGPRVTDTQYF	TRBJ2-3	TRBV28	once	.
TGTGCCAGCGGAAGAGGGGGCGATGGCTACACCTTC	CASGRGGDGYTF	TRBJ1-2	TRBV5-4	.	TRBD1
TGTGCCAGCTCCCCCCCGTATAGCAATCAGCCCCAGCATTTT	CASSPPYSNQPQHF	TRBJ1-5	TRBV18	.	.
TGCGCCAGCAGTCGACTAGCGGGAGAGGGCTACGAGCAGTACTTC	CASSRLAGEGYEQYF	TRBJ2-7	TRBV10-2	.	TRBD2